This T cell receptor (beta chain) is from a study of vaccination and CD4 T cells after COVID-19 (dated by TCRdb to between 2022 and 2023). A note on the overall study: Every convalescent patient had a positive nasal swab PCR test for SARS-CoV-2, with mild disease in roughly nine patients and severe disease in one. Six males and four females were included in the convalescent cohort, with two Hispanic individuals, seven Caucasians, two Asians and one multiracial person represented. For stimulating the cultures, overlapping spike peptide pools were used, derived from SARS-CoV-2 as well as from the common cold coronaviruses HCoV-NL63, HCoV-OC43 and HCoV-229E. The time from the second vaccine dose to post-vaccine blood sampling had a median of around 72 days and ranged from about 14 to 241 days. Control cultures used a CEFX viral epitope pool as positive control, an HIV-1 Nef peptide pool as negative control, or no peptide. Post-COVID blood samples were collected from convalescent patients a median of approximately 100 days after diagnosis, with a range of about 30 to 180 days. Two doses of either the Pfizer-BioNTech BNT162b2 vaccine (n=8) or the Moderna mRNA-1273 vaccine (n=2) were administered to participants. In under twelve COVID-19 convalescent patients and a handful of infection-naive healthy vaccine recipients, researchers compared the spike-specific CD4+ TCR repertoire from before mRNA vaccination with the repertoire from after.

Results and caveats for the whole study, not just this receptor: Although the median number of SARS-CoV-2-reactive clonotypes went up from fewer than 25 after infection to 38 after vaccination, the increase was not significant. In convalescent patients, a median around 90% of post-vaccine SARS-CoV-2-reactive clones were detected only after vaccination, suggesting vaccine-specific priming. Of the vaccine-specific clones found in convalescent patients, nearly all (304 of 307) were mono-reactive for SARS-CoV-2 spike instead of being cross-reactive with common cold coronaviruses. Relatively few convalescent patients were included in the study, and early timepoints after natural infection were not analyzed.

Library method: PCR. DNA from cultured CD4+ T cells underwent TCR sequencing with the Oncomine TCR Beta short-read assay at the Johns Hopkins FTIC core. Genomic DNA was extracted from the cultured CD4+ T cells with the QIAamp micro DNA kit. Oncomine TCR Beta libraries from cultured CD4+ T cells were pooled with unique dual indexes and sequenced on an Illumina iSeq 100. From the authors' description of their analysis: Non-productive sequences were removed, and CDR3s that did not start with C, did not end with F or W, or were shorter than 7 amino acids were discarded. Antigen-specific clonotypes were identified with the MANAFEST web application by comparing peptide-stimulated wells with reference and other culture wells. To be called positive, a clone needed an FDR below 0.05, an odds ratio above 5, and a productive frequency above 0.1% in at least two of three replicate wells. Cross-reactive clonotypes were defined as significantly expanded in both SARS-CoV-2 spike wells and at least one common cold coronavirus spike condition. Using R version 3.6.1, CDR3 homology was evaluated through Levenshtein distances (stringdist) along with unrooted phylogenetic trees (ape). TCRdb itself trimmed the public reads at Q25 with fastp, ran MiXCR and retained productive beta chains. Each entry merges the rows of one CDR3 protein and shows their most common DNA and genes. The V and J calls here are based on TCRdb, not the publication. Here the sample has some 18,000 distinct CDR3 sequences; roughly 55% occur a single time. The ten most abundant clones make up over 15% of the sample.

The treatment or condition tag for this specimen amounts to: roughly 10-day PBMC culture with coronavirus spike peptide pools or control peptides (ViraFEST assay). The study used the ViraFEST assay, which expanded antigen-specific T cells with peptide pools and then identified expanded clonotypes by TCR sequencing. The convalescent patients' positive SARS-CoV-2 PCR tests were from March to December 2020, which was before the Alpha, Beta and Delta variants emerged in the United States. More than 1.5 million PBMCs per well were cultured in IMDM with approximately 5% human AB serum and roughly 10 IU/ml IL-2, plus 10 ug/ml peptide pools. On days 3 and 7, half of the culture medium was replaced with fresh IL-2-containing medium. After less than twelve days of culture, CD4+ T cells were isolated by negative selection with the EasySep CD4+ T cell isolation kit. PBMCs were separated from whole blood using Ficoll-Paque Plus gradient centrifugation and then either used fresh or cryopreserved at -140C. Each culture condition was generally run in triplicate wells.

CDR1 DFQATT and CDR2 SNEGSKA were looked up in the germline V gene (reference sequence). The CDR3, from cysteine to phenylalanine, totals 15 residues. Of all the DNA, just the CDR3 is kept, 45 bases in frame from base 1. Concerning this clonotype itself: Its antigen is not yet known. The junction and the germline gene differ at one end; a read error may be behind it.

The source was CD4+ T cells from blood, cultured in vitro, collected before SARS-CoV-2 vaccination. This sequence was found in a human donor who had recovered from COVID-19. Here the chain combines TRBV20-1 and TRBJ1-6, with no D gene named confidently. The sequence in DNA is TGCAGTGCCCCCGTCGAGGGAAGTGCTAGTTCACCCCTCCAGTTT. Its translation is CSAPVEGSASSPLQF.